The clone carrying this T cell receptor beta chain was detected ten times or more. Antigen specificity is unknown. These data are taken from a study of post-analysis software for immune sequencing data. cDNA libraries of TCR beta carried unique molecular identifiers. One entry per CDR3 protein, called by TCRdb with MiXCR from the PCR reads. The profile covers some 260,000 distinct CDR3 sequences, with 36% appearing a single time and around 4.8% taken by the ten largest. CDR1 and CDR2 from the germline V gene are SGHRS and YFSETQ. Germline trimming cut 4 bases from V and 4 bases from J; bases unmatched to any gene: 10. The CDR3 totals 16 residues. Study conclusions and caveats: There were a handful of TRBV segments more frequent in patients than controls, and TRBV5-6, TRBV5-1 and TRBV20-1 were among them.

This sequence was found in a girl aged 5 to 17 with multiple sclerosis. Material: blood. The gene calls are TRBV5-1 and TRBJ2-5; TRBD2 aligns across 10 bases. DNA for the CDR3: TGCGCCAGCAGCCAGAGCGGGAGGGTGCGGGGAGAGACCCAGTACTTC. This sequence encodes CASSQSGRVRGETQYF.